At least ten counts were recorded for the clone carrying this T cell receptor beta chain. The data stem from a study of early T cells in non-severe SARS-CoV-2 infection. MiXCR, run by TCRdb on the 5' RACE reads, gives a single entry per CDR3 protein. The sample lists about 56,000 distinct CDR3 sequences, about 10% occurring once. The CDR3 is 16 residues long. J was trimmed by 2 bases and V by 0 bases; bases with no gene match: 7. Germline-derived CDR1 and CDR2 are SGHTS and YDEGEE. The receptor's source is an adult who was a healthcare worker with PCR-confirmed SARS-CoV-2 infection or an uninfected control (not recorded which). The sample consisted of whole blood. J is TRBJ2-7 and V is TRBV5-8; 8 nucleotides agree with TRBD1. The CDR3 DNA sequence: TGTGCCAGCAGCTTGGGGACAGGGACGGGCACCTACGAGCAGTACTTC. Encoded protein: CASSLGTGTGTYEQYF.